The 13 T cell receptor beta chains presented below share a single source sample, sequenced in a study of beta chain features in type 1 diabetes. The authors reverse transcribed all of the isolated RNA, so sequencing captured expressed TCRB transcripts. Sequenced by immunoSEQ multiplex PCR; TCRdb stores in-frame clones only, minus some. The sample holds 120,000 to 150,000 clones, 9% to 10% seen once. Material: central memory CD4+ T cells from blood. These receptors originate from a woman in her thirties or forties in good health.

This clone was seen ten or more times. Other DNA sequences in this specimen translate into the identical CDR3. The rearrangement joins TRBV2 to TRBJ1-2, with 8 bases matching TRBD1. The CDR3 length is 12 residues. Germline V lookup: CDR1 SNHLY, CDR2 FYNNEI. The junction had 3 bases not matched to a gene; V was cut back by 6 bases and J by 6 bases. The CDR3 bases are TGTGCCAGCAGCCCGACAGGGGATGGCTACACCTTC. As protein: CASSPTGDGYTF.

The V and J genes are TRBV5-1 and TRBJ2-5, with 8 bases lining up with TRBD2. The CDR3 covers 15 residues. With V trimmed by 3 bases and J by 3 bases, 7 bases remained unmatched. Germline CDR1 is SGHRS and CDR2 is YFSETQ. The CDR3 loop reads CASSSSGGPEETQYF. Here the CDR3 DNA reads TGCGCCAGCAGCTCAAGCGGGGGCCCTGAAGAGACCCAGTACTTC.

This clone was counted only a few times. The chain is built from TRBV28 and TRBJ2-7, with 7 positions matching TRBD1. CDR1 is MDHEN and CDR2 is SYDVKM in the germline V gene. The CDR3 has 16 amino acids. Unmatched junction bases numbered 9, after V lost 4 bases and J lost 0 bases. DNA for the CDR3: TGTGCCAGCAGTTCCTACGGGACAGTCCTCTCCTACGAGCAGTACTTC. Translated: CASSSYGTVLSYEQYF.

Only a few counts were recorded for this clone. As DNA, the CDR3 is TGCGCCAGCAGCCAAGTTGCCCCCGGGAGTCAGCCCCAGCATTTT. This codes for CASSQVAPGSQPQHF. The chain couples TRBV4-1 to TRBJ1-5; D ambiguous. Germline V gene data show CDR1 as MGHRA and CDR2 as YSYEKL. The CDR3 is 15 amino acids. The V gene lost 1 base and the J gene lost 6 bases, with 13 bases spanning the gap.

There are a few counts of this clone. This chain joins TRBV11-2 and TRBJ2-1; D is undetermined. Trimming took off 4 bases at V and 6 bases at J, with 13 bases between the two ends. The germline V gene encodes CDR1 SGHAT and CDR2 FQNNGV. This CDR3 region has 14 residues. DNA of the CDR3: TGTGCCAGCAGCTCAGACCCCCCAGGCAATGAGCAGTTCTTC. Its translation is CASSSDPPGNEQFF.

This clone occurred a few times. The rearrangement links TRBV9 to TRBJ1-6, with D possibly matching TRBD1 (5 bases). The germline V gene encodes CDR1 SGDLS and CDR2 YYNGEE. Trimming removed 0 bases at V and 6 bases at J, with 10 bases between. CDR3 length equals 15 residues. The CDR3 spells CASSVGQGLNSPLHF. The CDR3 nucleotides read TGTGCCAGCAGCGTAGGGCAGGGTCTTAATTCACCCCTCCACTTT.

The V and J genes are TRBV4-2 and TRBJ2-7, with 9 positions matching TRBD2. CDR3 length equals 16 residues. Germline CDR1 reads LGHNA; CDR2 reads YNFKEQ. V dropped 0 bases and J dropped 2; count of bases not matched to a gene: 5. CDR3 nucleotide sequence: TGTGCCAGCAGCCAAGACCGAGCGGGGGGAGCCTACGAGCAGTACTTC. Amino acids: CASSQDRAGGAYEQYF.

The chain joins TRBV5-1 to TRBJ2-5, with 8 bases that match TRBD2. The V gene end was trimmed by 7 bases and the J gene end by 5 bases; junction bases not matched to a gene: 7. The CDR3 length is 13 residues. CDR1 and CDR2 from the germline V gene are SGHRS and YFSETQ. The chain's CDR3 is CASYPAGVETQYF. The CDR3, as DNA: TGCGCCAGCTATCCAGCGGGGGTGGAGACCCAGTACTTC.

The genes are TRBV13 and TRBJ2-1; 9 positions agree with TRBD2. Germline trimming cut 1 base from V and 8 bases from J; bases unmatched to any gene: 3. The CDR3 loop spans 14 amino acids. Germline V gives CDR1 PRHDT, CDR2 FYEKMQ (reference sequence). The CDR3 is CASSLEVAGDEQFF. The CDR3 nucleotides read TGTGCCAGCAGCTTAGAGGTAGCGGGGGATGAGCAGTTCTTC.

Only a few counts were recorded for this clone. The chain is built from TRBV4-2 and TRBJ2-6; 16 bases map to TRBD2. V shed 5 bases and J 4 bases; nucleotides not matched to a gene: 11. The CDR3 runs 20 residues. Germline-derived CDR1 and CDR2 are LGHNA and YNFKEQ. DNA of the CDR3: TGTGCCAGCAGCACGCAGGGACTAGCGGGGGGGCCGTCGGGGGCCAACGTCCTGACTTTC. This translates into CASSTQGLAGGPSGANVLTF.

This clone occurred a few times. The chain couples TRBV2 to TRBJ2-1, with 7 bases identical to TRBD2. V shed 8 bases and J 9 bases; nucleotides not matched to a gene: 4. The CDR3 loop spans 11 amino acids. CDR1 and CDR2 from the germline V gene are SNHLY and FYNNEI. The CDR3 region is CASGGVGEQFF. The CDR3 DNA is TGTGCCAGCGGGGGGGTGGGTGAGCAGTTCTTC.

This clone came up many times. The chain couples TRBV18 to TRBJ2-3, with 9 nucleotides matching TRBD2. The CDR3 contains 14 residues. The J segment lost 2 bases and the V segment lost 8 bases, leaving 5 bases of the junction unmatched. Germline V gene lookup returns CDR1 KGHSH and CDR2 LQKENI. The CDR3 loop reads CASHSSGATDTQYF. The CDR3, as DNA: TGTGCCAGCCATTCTAGCGGGGCCACAGATACGCAGTATTTT.

The rearrangement links TRBV10-3 to TRBJ1-2; 7 nucleotides align to TRBD1. Germline assignment: CDR1 ENHRY and CDR2 SYGVKD. This CDR3 has 14 residues. The ends lost 6 bases at V and 7 bases at J; junction bases unmatched: 11. CDR3 sequence (DNA): TGTGCCATCAGACCCGGACAGGACAGCAGTGGCTACACCTTC. Protein sequence: CAIRPGQDSSGYTF.